The rows below give T cell receptor beta chains drawn from one sample of a study of T cells after yellow fever vaccination. MiXCR was run by TCRdb on the 5' RACE reads, yielding one entry per CDR3 protein. Of 500,000 to 650,000 distinct CDR3 sequences in the sample, around a sixth were seen once. Sequencing used PBMCs, obtained about 5 days after the first yellow fever vaccination. The receptors derive from a man younger than 35 who received the YFV17D yellow fever vaccine. The CDR3 runs from the conserved cysteine through the conserved F or W. The D gene is left open where the match is weak. Size tells how often a clone was seen (once, few, many) or the class of an expanded clone, and some rows leave it out.

d_gene,len,v_gene,j_gene,abundance,CDR3aa,CDR3nt
NA,16,TRBV10-2,TRBJ2-5,few,CASSEISSEGRETQYF,TGCGCCAGCAGTGAGATCTCTTCAGAGGGCAGGGAGACCCAGTACTTC
NA,15,TRBV7-8,TRBJ2-4,few,CASSSTTIAKNIQYF,TGTGCCAGCAGCTCCACTACGATAGCCAAAAACATTCAGTACTTC
NA,17,TRBV4-1,TRBJ2-6,few,CASSQDTGSIGANVLTF,TGCGCCAGCAGCCAAGATACAGGGAGCATTGGGGCCAACGTCCTGACTTTC
NA,18,TRBV28,TRBJ2-1,NA,CASSFLGRGIRSYNEQFF,TGTGCCAGCAGTTTTCTAGGGCGTGGGATTCGCTCCTACAATGAGCAGTTCTTC
NA,13,TRBV27,TRBJ2-7,many,CASSFDSSYEQYF,TGTGCCAGCAGCTTCGACAGCTCCTACGAGCAGTACTTC
TRBD1,16,TRBV28,TRBJ1-6,few,CASSSPPGQGDSPLHF,TGTGCCAGCAGTTCCCCCCCGGGACAGGGGGACTCACCCCTCCACTTT
NA,14,TRBV2,TRBJ1-2,few,CAESRGEIDYGYTF,TGTGCCGAAAGTCGGGGGGAGATTGACTATGGCTACACCTTC
NA,13,TRBV5-4,TRBJ2-5,few,CASSLEEKETQYF,TGTGCCAGCAGCTTGGAGGAGAAGGAGACCCAGTACTTC
NA,14,TRBV9,TRBJ2-3,few,CASSVASQADTQYF,TGTGCCAGCAGCGTAGCTAGCCAGGCAGATACGCAGTATTTT
TRBD1,14,TRBV20-1,TRBJ2-3,few,CSAPGTGNTDTQYF,TGCAGTGCTCCCGGGACAGGTAACACAGATACGCAGTATTTT
NA,15,TRBV18,TRBJ2-3,few,CASSPPAPIPDTQYF,TGTGCCAGCTCACCACCCGCCCCGATCCCCGATACGCAGTATTTT
TRBD1,15,TRBV4-3,TRBJ2-7,NA,CASSQVDRGSYEQYF,TGCGCCAGCAGCCAAGTAGACAGGGGCTCCTACGAGCAGTACTTC
NA,12,TRBV2,TRBJ1-6,few,CASSELISPLHF,TGTGCCAGCAGTGAACTGATATCACCCCTCCACTTT
NA,13,TRBV12-3/TRBV12-4,TRBJ2-7,few,CASSRTNSYEQYF,TGTGCCAGCAGCCGGACAAACTCCTACGAGCAGTACTTC
NA,14,TRBV7-9,TRBJ2-3,many,CASSLNSIGDTQYF,TGTGCCAGCAGCTTAAATTCCATCGGGGATACGCAGTATTTT
NA,13,TRBV6-5,TRBJ1-1,many,CASSYLGNTEAFF,TGTGCCAGCAGTTACCTGGGGAACACTGAAGCTTTCTTT
TRBD1,14,TRBV7-9,TRBJ2-2,few,CAIPGQANTGELFF,TGTGCCATCCCGGGACAGGCGAACACCGGGGAGCTGTTTTTT
TRBD2,14,TRBV7-2,TRBJ2-3,many,CASSLAGGGDTQYF,TGTGCCAGCAGCTTGGCGGGGGGGGGAGATACGCAGTATTTT
NA,15,TRBV9,TRBJ2-1,NA,CASSVLDNPYNEQFF,TGTGCCAGCAGCGTTCTGGACAACCCCTACAATGAGCAGTTCTTC
NA,13,TRBV7-3,TRBJ2-3,NA,CASSSPPSNTQYF,TGTGCCAGCAGCTCCCCCCCGTCTAATACGCAGTATTTT
TRBD2,15,TRBV10-3,TRBJ2-3,few,CASLRSGGFTDTQYF,TGTGCCAGCCTGAGGAGCGGGGGGTTCACAGATACGCAGTATTTT
TRBD1,15,TRBV19,TRBJ1-5,many,CAISDRGNSNQPQHF,TGTGCCATCTCCGACAGGGGAAATAGCAATCAGCCCCAGCATTTT
TRBD1,15,TRBV7-9,TRBJ2-4,few,CATSTGEIAKNIQYF,TGTGCCACTTCGACAGGGGAGATAGCCAAAAACATTCAGTACTTC
TRBD2,15,TRBV7-2,TRBJ2-1,few,CASSNLAGGRNEQFF,TGTGCCAGCAGCAACCTAGCGGGGGGGCGGAATGAGCAGTTCTTC
TRBD2,15,TRBV28,TRBJ2-3,NA,CASRGVGSGADTQYF,TGTGCCAGTCGGGGGGTAGGGAGCGGCGCAGATACGCAGTATTTT
NA,13,TRBV7-2,TRBJ1-5,few,CASTPAPYQPQHF,TGTGCCAGCACCCCGGCCCCCTATCAGCCCCAGCATTTT
NA,16,TRBV7-8,TRBJ1-2,NA,CASSSRMGQLDDGYTF,TGTGCCAGCAGCTCCCGAATGGGACAACTAGACGATGGCTACACCTTC
NA,15,TRBV9,TRBJ2-7,NA,CASSVDPGVGYEQYF,TGTGCCAGCAGCGTAGATCCGGGGGTAGGCTACGAGCAGTACTTC
NA,15,TRBV4-3,TRBJ2-3,few,CASSQNADPTDTQYF,TGCGCCAGCAGCCAGAACGCCGACCCCACAGATACGCAGTATTTT
NA,13,TRBV7-2,TRBJ1-5,few,CASSLRRDQPQHF,TGTGCCAGCAGCTTACGGCGAGATCAGCCCCAGCATTTT
NA,16,TRBV7-2,TRBJ2-6,once,CASSLAPSSGANVLTF,TGTGCCAGCAGCTTAGCGCCTAGCTCTGGGGCCAACGTCCTGACTTTC
TRBD2,15,TRBV4-2,TRBJ2-5,NA,CASSQGTSVQETQYF,TGTGCCAGCAGCCAAGGGACTAGCGTTCAGGAGACCCAGTACTTC
NA,17,TRBV20-1,TRBJ1-2,NA,CSATRQKKRTANYGYTF,TGCAGTGCGACCCGACAGAAAAAAAGGACCGCTAACTATGGCTACACCTTC
NA,17,TRBV6-2/TRBV6-3,TRBJ1-2,few,CASSYSTVGVFNYGYTF,TGTGCCAGCAGTTACTCGACAGTCGGGGTATTTAACTATGGCTACACCTTC
TRBD2,15,TRBV27,TRBJ2-5,many,CASSSPAGAEETQYF,TGTGCCAGCAGTTCCCCAGCGGGGGCGGAGGAGACCCAGTACTTC